This is a list of T cell receptor beta chains from one sample in a study of brain T cells in children with intractable seizures. Clones were read by immunoSEQ multiplex PCR, and TCRdb kept only the in-frame ones, dropping some. The repertoire holds some 76,000 clones, with approximately 94% as singletons. Sample: peripheral blood, taken at surgery. These receptors all stem from a boy younger than two with tuberous sclerosis and intractable seizures. The CDR3 runs from the conserved cysteine through the conserved F or W. Fields, in order: CDR3 length, V gene, CDR3 protein.

CDR3 length: 15; V gene: TRBV5-1; CDR3 protein: CASSLARDYSYEQYF
CDR3 length: 15; V gene: TRBV2; CDR3 protein: CASTPWRAENTEAFF
CDR3 length: 20; V gene: TRBV4-2; CDR3 protein: CASSQDRGTGEAVMDTEAFF
CDR3 length: 16; V gene: TRBV28; CDR3 protein: CASSFPGTGGVDTQYF
CDR3 length: 16; V gene: TRBV2; CDR3 protein: CASSGGLAGDGDIQYF
CDR3 length: 14; V gene: TRBV10-1; CDR3 protein: CASSEDRLNTEAFF
CDR3 length: 13; V gene: TRBV9; CDR3 protein: CASSPGDSSEAFF
CDR3 length: 15; V gene: TRBV25-1; CDR3 protein: CASSDQKEGNYGYTF
CDR3 length: 13; V gene: TRBV2; CDR3 protein: CASRVGGLETQYF
CDR3 length: 14; V gene: TRBV27; CDR3 protein: CASSLSFETGELFF
CDR3 length: 13; V gene: TRBV7-9; CDR3 protein: CASSRNRQETQYF
CDR3 length: 16; V gene: TRBV27; CDR3 protein: CASSLNGRKANYGYTF
CDR3 length: 14; V gene: TRBV6-5; CDR3 protein: CASSYSTRTGKAFF
CDR3 length: 16; V gene: TRBV7-8; CDR3 protein: CASSTYPGLSYNEQFF
CDR3 length: 13; V gene: TRBV7-7; CDR3 protein: CASSTGLAGEQYF
CDR3 length: 12; V gene: TRBV30; CDR3 protein: CACKRTNYGYTF
CDR3 length: 15; V gene: TRBV6-1; CDR3 protein: CASSEFSGFSYEQYF
CDR3 length: 13; V gene: TRBV4-2; CDR3 protein: CASKDSRGYGYTF
CDR3 length: 17; V gene: TRBV28; CDR3 protein: CASSPMTSRPLKNEQYF
CDR3 length: 16; V gene: TRBV7-3; CDR3 protein: CASSFPGLAGDNEQFF
CDR3 length: 15; V gene: TRBV27; CDR3 protein: CASSLLDSTPNEQFF
CDR3 length: 16; V gene: TRBV13; CDR3 protein: CASSLAAGGPGETQYF
CDR3 length: 13; V gene: TRBV2; CDR3 protein: CASSVDRNQPQHF
CDR3 length: 16; V gene: TRBV7-9; CDR3 protein: CASSSKDRAYNYGYTF
CDR3 length: 13; V gene: TRBV5-1; CDR3 protein: CASSWDSSEKLFF
CDR3 length: 17; V gene: TRBV6-1; CDR3 protein: CASSEGPSGASTGELFF
CDR3 length: 18; V gene: TRBV23-1; CDR3 protein: CASTHDGVLTRSSHGYTF
CDR3 length: 13; V gene: TRBV29-1; CDR3 protein: CSARDRANYGYTF
CDR3 length: 14; V gene: TRBV30; CDR3 protein: CAWSGAFYTDTQYF
CDR3 length: 13; V gene: TRBV15; CDR3 protein: CATSRELNTEAFF
CDR3 length: 16; V gene: TRBV5-4; CDR3 protein: CASSPTSSGGVYEQYF
CDR3 length: 13; V gene: TRBV19; CDR3 protein: CASSINSGYEQYF
CDR3 length: 16; V gene: TRBV4-1; CDR3 protein: CASSHFPPGLESEQYF
CDR3 length: 11; V gene: TRBV29-1; CDR3 protein: CSVVEGRGTFF
CDR3 length: 13; V gene: TRBV5-6; CDR3 protein: CASSQVVNDEQYF
CDR3 length: 13; V gene: TRBV30; CDR3 protein: CALRSGTGNTIYF
CDR3 length: 14; V gene: TRBV2; CDR3 protein: CASSGTREVDTQYF
CDR3 length: 16; V gene: TRBV30; CDR3 protein: CAWSTGTSGAAGEQYF
CDR3 length: 13; V gene: TRBV7-9; CDR3 protein: CASSLQEREEQFF
CDR3 length: 15; V gene: TRBV21-1; CDR3 protein: CASSTQGQGNYEQYF
CDR3 length: 13; V gene: TRBV6-6; CDR3 protein: CASTRDFHYEQYF
CDR3 length: 11; V gene: TRBV10-3; CDR3 protein: CAISGGETQYF
CDR3 length: 15; V gene: TRBV19; CDR3 protein: CASSIGTRRDTEAFF
CDR3 length: 11; V gene: TRBV19; CDR3 protein: CASSWGTEAFF
CDR3 length: 17; V gene: TRBV30; CDR3 protein: CAWSGRLSRHRVHEQYF
CDR3 length: 18; V gene: TRBV14; CDR3 protein: CASSPRPRRISGANVLTF